The 18 T cell receptor beta chains presented below share a single source sample, sequenced in a study of beta chain features in type 1 diabetes (dated by TCRdb to the late 2010s). The method behind the library was the immunoSEQ multiplex PCR assay. The entire isolated RNA was reverse transcribed using the High Capacity cDNA Reverse Transcription Kit, and thus expressed TCRB transcripts were sequenced. TCRdb carries this immuneACCESS record with in-frame sequences only. Its versions omit some clonotypes, under half of them owing to an unresolved V gene in the studies checked, with the rest unexplained. The sample table holds about 370,000 clones, of which over 8.5% were seen once. The top ten clones comprise about 0.6% of the sample. No antigen has been assigned to these receptors. What the study reported, not specific to this receptor: A moderate but significant shortening of TCRB CDR3 length was observed in type 1 diabetes patients in all four CD4+ subsets.

Sequences were obtained from central memory CD4+ T cells from blood. All receptors come from a man younger than 40 with type 1 diabetes.

The sample holds a few counts of this clone. The J gene is TRBJ2-5, the V gene TRBV5-6; tentatively, D is TRBD1 (7 bases). This CDR3 has 14 residues. Trimming pared 1 base from V and 11 bases from J, leaving 18 bases between. The germline gives CDR1 SGHDT, CDR2 YYEEEE. This chain's CDR3 is CASSLLPPRGEQYF. CDR3 in DNA: TGTGCCAGCAGCTTGCTCCCACCCAGGGGGGAGCAGTACTTC.

This clone was counted only a few times. At the DNA level, this CDR3 is encoded by other sequences in the same sample as well. This rearrangement joins TRBV27 to TRBJ1-1; no definite D call. The germline gives CDR1 MNHEY, CDR2 SMNVEV (reference sequence). The CDR3 length is 12 residues. V lost 8 bases, J lost 1 base, and 8 bases lay in between. The CDR3 region is CASSHPNTEAFF. Written as DNA, the CDR3 is TGTGCCAGCTCACACCCGAACACTGAAGCTTTCTTT.

This sequence joins TRBV4-2 and TRBJ2-7; 8 bases agree with TRBD2. Germline CDR1 is LGHNA and CDR2 is YNFKEQ. Trimming cost V 0 bases and J 7 bases; bases outside gene matches: 11. This CDR3 spans 16 amino acids. The CDR3: CASSQDLAGGLKEQYF. CDR3 in DNA: TGTGCCAGCAGCCAAGATTTGGCGGGGGGTTTGAAGGAGCAGTACTTC.

This clone was observed a few times. The rearrangement uses TRBV29-1 and TRBJ1-5, with D maybe TRBD1 (5 bases). Trimming cost V 4 bases and J 2 bases, with 9 bases left between them. In germline, CDR1 is SQVTM, CDR2 ANQGSEA. CDR3 length equals 13 residues. The CDR3 loop reads CSVGGNGNQPQHF. CDR3 bases: TGCAGCGTTGGGGGGAACGGCAATCAGCCCCAGCATTTT.

This clone was seen more than once but under ten times. This chain connects TRBV21-1 to TRBJ2-5; whether TRBD1, the table's D call, matches the DNA was not checked. TRBV21-1 is noted as a pseudogene. This CDR3 has 19 amino acids. The CDR3 spells CASSKGQEQEKKYQETQYF. The CDR3 bases are TGTGCCAGCAGCAAAGGACAGGAGCAGGAAAAGAAGTACCAAGAGACCCAGTACTTC.

V usage is TRBV11-2 and J usage is TRBJ2-1; D not certain. The CDR3 runs to 15 residues. Germline V lookup: CDR1 SGHAT, CDR2 FQNNGV. V was clipped by 5 bases and J by 0 bases, with 11 bases between them. The CDR3 reads CASSPDVSSYNEQFF. The CDR3, as DNA: TGTGCCAGCAGCCCGGACGTAAGCTCCTACAATGAGCAGTTCTTC.

This chain joins TRBV19 and TRBJ1-1; D gene uncertain. CDR1 and CDR2 (germline): LNHDA, SQIVND (reference sequence). V lost 1 base and J 1 base, leaving 10 bases between the germline ends. The CDR3 is 15 amino acids. Here the CDR3 DNA reads TGTGCCAGTAGTATAGCTGGGTACGGGAACACTGAAGCTTTCTTT. It codes for CASSIAGYGNTEAFF.

This chain uses TRBV28 with TRBJ1-5, with 10 positions matching TRBD1. The CDR3 totals 18 residues. The germline V gene has CDR1 MDHEN and CDR2 SYDVKM. V was clipped by 4 bases and J by 1 base; unmatched bases: 10. The CDR3 bases are TGTGCCAGCAGTTCGCCCCTCGACAGGGGGCAAAGCAATCAGCCCCAGCATTTT. The encoded protein is CASSSPLDRGQSNQPQHF.

The chain recombines TRBV7-2 with TRBJ2-5; D not certain. V was pared by 0 bases and J by 4 bases, with 6 bases between. Germline CDR1 SGHTA, CDR2 FQGNSA. The CDR3 is made up of 13 amino acids. The chain's CDR3 is CASSLAGSETQYF. CDR3 nucleotide sequence: TGTGCCAGCAGCTTAGCCGGGTCAGAGACCCAGTACTTC.

This clone came up a few times. Its ends do not fully match the called genes, so a read error is possible. The rearrangement uses TRBV6-1 and TRBJ2-7; D may be TRBD1 (6 bases). CDR3 length: 16 amino acids. CDR1 and CDR2 (germline): MNHNS, SASEGT. The CDR3 is CAISESTDRSSYEQYF. CDR3 bases: TGTGCCATCAGTGAGTCGACTGACAGGAGCTCCTACGAGCAGTACTTC.

This clone was seen a few times. The chain uses TRBV18 and TRBJ1-2, with TRBD1 matching 8 bases. The CDR3 contains 15 residues. CDR1 is KGHSH and CDR2 is LQKENI in the germline V gene. J lost 2 bases, V lost 3 bases, and 5 bases had no gene match. CDR3 sequence: CASSPVQGANYGYTF. In nucleotides, the CDR3 is TGTGCCAGCTCACCCGTTCAGGGGGCAAACTATGGCTACACCTTC.

The chain uses TRBV2 and TRBJ1-5; 7 positions agree with TRBD1. V lost 6 bases and J lost 4; bases outside the gene matches: 6. This CDR3 comprises 14 residues. Germline V gene lookup returns CDR1 SNHLY and CDR2 FYNNEI. CDR3 sequence reads: CASRARDSNQPQHF. In DNA, the CDR3 is TGTGCCAGCAGGGCCCGGGACAGTAATCAGCCCCAGCATTTT.

This rearrangement joins TRBV6-5 to TRBJ2-7, with 11 bases fitting TRBD1. V lost 10 bases and J lost 4; bases outside the gene matches: 9. The CDR3 extends over 14 amino acids. Germline CDR1 MNHEY, CDR2 SVGAGI. The CDR3 sequence: CATRTGGSGYEQYF. CDR3 coding DNA: TGTGCCACCAGGACAGGGGGCTCGGGTTACGAGCAGTACTTC.

The chain uses TRBV7-9 and TRBJ2-5, with unresolved D. Germline V CDR1 and CDR2: SEHNR, FQNEAQ (reference sequence). V lost 3 bases to trimming and J lost 4 bases, with 9 bases between them. CDR3 size: 13 residues. CDR3 in amino acids: CASSFNPRETQYF. The CDR3 bases are TGTGCCAGCAGCTTTAACCCTAGAGAGACCCAGTACTTC.

The chain joins TRBV5-1 to TRBJ2-7, with 11 bases fitting TRBD2. The CDR3 sequence is 16 residues long. Germline lookup yields CDR1 SGHRS and CDR2 YFSETQ. Germline trimming cut 2 bases from V and 1 base from J; bases unmatched to any gene: 5. The CDR3: CASSFVAGGRSYEQYF. As DNA, the CDR3 is TGCGCCAGCAGCTTCGTAGCGGGAGGGCGATCCTACGAGCAGTACTTC.

This clone has a handful of counts. The CDR3 reads CASSFGQGNGYTF. CDR3 bases: TGTGCCAGCAGTTTCGGACAGGGTAATGGCTACACCTTC. V usage is TRBV28 and J usage is TRBJ1-2; TRBD1 aligns across 8 bases. The V segment lost 3 bases and the J segment 6 bases; nucleotides outside the gene matches: 3. The germline gives CDR1 MDHEN, CDR2 SYDVKM. CDR3 length: 13 amino acids.

Comments on this clone: The germline gene is not matched at one end of the junction; a read error may be the cause. The rearrangement joins TRBV7-9 to TRBJ2-4; D gene uncertain. This CDR3 spans 12 amino acids. The germline gives CDR1 SEHNR, CDR2 FQNEAQ (reference sequence). CDR3 protein: CASSLVLTAWDF. In DNA, the CDR3 is TGTGCCAGCAGCTTAGTACTAACTGCCTGGGACTTC.

This clone was counted between two and nine times. The chain employs TRBV7-2 and TRBJ2-5; D may be TRBD2 (5 bases). With 1 base removed from V and 3 bases from J, the gap between germline ends came to 9 bases. Germline values: CDR1 SGHTA, CDR2 FQGNSA. The CDR3 covers 14 residues. CDR3 loop: CASSLEFGKETQYF. In nucleotides, the CDR3 is TGTGCCAGCAGCTTAGAGTTCGGGAAAGAGACCCAGTACTTC.